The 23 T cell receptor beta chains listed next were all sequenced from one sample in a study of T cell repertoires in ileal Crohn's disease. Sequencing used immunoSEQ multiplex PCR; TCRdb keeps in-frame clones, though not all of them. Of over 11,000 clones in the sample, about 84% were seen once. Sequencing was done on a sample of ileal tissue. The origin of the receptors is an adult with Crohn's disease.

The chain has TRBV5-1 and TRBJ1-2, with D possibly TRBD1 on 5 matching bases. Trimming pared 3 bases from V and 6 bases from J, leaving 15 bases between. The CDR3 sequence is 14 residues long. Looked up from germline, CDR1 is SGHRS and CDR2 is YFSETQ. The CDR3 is CASSSLQGTDGYTF. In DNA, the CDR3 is TGCGCCAGCAGCTCGCTTCAGGGTACCGATGGCTACACCTTC.

Written as DNA, the CDR3 is TGTGCCAGCAGCTTCCGGAGAGGTGGCTACACCTTC. This encodes CASSFRRGGYTF. The V and J genes are TRBV7-3 and TRBJ1-2; D call uncertain. This CDR3 spans 12 amino acids. The germline V gene has CDR1 SGHTA and CDR2 FQGTGA. The V end was cut by 3 bases, the J end by 7 bases, with 9 bases between.

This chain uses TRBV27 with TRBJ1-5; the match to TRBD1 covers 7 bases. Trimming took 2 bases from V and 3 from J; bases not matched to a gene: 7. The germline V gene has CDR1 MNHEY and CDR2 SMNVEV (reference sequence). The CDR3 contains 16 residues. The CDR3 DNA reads TGTGCCAGCAGTTTACAGGGGGGCTTCTACAATCAGCCCCAGCATTTT. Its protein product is CASSLQGGFYNQPQHF.

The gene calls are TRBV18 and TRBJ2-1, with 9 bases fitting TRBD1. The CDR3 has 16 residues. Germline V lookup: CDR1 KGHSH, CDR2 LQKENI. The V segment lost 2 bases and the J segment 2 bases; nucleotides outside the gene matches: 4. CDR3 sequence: CASSPATGGAYNEQFF. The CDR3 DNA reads TGTGCCAGCTCACCAGCGACAGGGGGGGCCTACAATGAGCAGTTCTTC.

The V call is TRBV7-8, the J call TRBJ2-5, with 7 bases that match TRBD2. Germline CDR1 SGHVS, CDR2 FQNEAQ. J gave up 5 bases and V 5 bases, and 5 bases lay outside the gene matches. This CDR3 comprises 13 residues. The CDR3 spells CASSTGLTETQYF. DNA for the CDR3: TGTGCCAGCAGCACGGGACTAACGGAGACCCAGTACTTC. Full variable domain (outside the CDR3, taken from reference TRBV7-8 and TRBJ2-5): GAGVSQSPRYKVAKRGQDVALRCDPISGHVSLFWYQQALGQGPEFLTYFQNEAQLDKSGLPSDRFFAERPEGSVSTLKIQRTQQEDSAVYLCASSTGLTETQYFGPGTRLLVL.

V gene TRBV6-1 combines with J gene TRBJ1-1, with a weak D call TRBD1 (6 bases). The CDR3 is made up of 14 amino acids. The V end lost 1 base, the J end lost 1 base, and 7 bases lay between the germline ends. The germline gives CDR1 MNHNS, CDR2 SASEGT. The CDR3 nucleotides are TGTGCCAGCAGTGAAGGACAGGAGAACACTGAAGCTTTCTTT. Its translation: CASSEGQENTEAFF.

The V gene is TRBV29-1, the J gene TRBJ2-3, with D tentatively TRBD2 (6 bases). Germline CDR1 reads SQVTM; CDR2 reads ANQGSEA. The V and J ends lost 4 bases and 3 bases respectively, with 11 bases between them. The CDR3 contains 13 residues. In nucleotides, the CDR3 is TGCAGCGTTGTACCGGGAGTGACAGATACGCAGTATTTT. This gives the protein CSVVPGVTDTQYF.

CDR3 region: CASSLAGGRRNEQFF. CDR3 bases: TGTGCCAGCAGCTTAGCGGGGGGGCGACGGAATGAGCAGTTCTTC. V usage is TRBV13 and J usage is TRBJ2-1; 8 positions agree with TRBD2. The CDR3 is made up of 15 amino acids. CDR1 is PRHDT and CDR2 is FYEKMQ in the germline V gene (reference sequence). With 1 base clipped from V and 7 bases from J, the junction kept 6 bases outside the gene matches.

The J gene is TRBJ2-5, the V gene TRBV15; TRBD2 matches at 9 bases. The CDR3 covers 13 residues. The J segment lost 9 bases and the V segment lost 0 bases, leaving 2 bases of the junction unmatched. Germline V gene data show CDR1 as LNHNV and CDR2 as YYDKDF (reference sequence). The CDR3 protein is CATSREIAGAQYF. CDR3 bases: TGTGCCACCAGCAGAGAAATAGCGGGAGCCCAGTACTTC.

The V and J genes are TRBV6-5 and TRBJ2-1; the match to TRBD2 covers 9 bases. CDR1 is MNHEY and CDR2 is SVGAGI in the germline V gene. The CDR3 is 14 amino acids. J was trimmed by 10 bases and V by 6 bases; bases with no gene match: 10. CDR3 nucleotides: TGTGCCAGCAGCCCTCTAGCGGGAAGAGGAGAGCAGTTCTTC. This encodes CASSPLAGRGEQFF.

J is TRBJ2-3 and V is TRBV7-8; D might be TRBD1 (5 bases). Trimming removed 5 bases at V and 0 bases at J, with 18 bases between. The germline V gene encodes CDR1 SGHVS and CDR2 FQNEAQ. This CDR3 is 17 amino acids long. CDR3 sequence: CASSPRGARFSTDTQYF. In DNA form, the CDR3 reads TGTGCCAGCAGCCCCCGTGGGGCCAGGTTTAGCACAGATACGCAGTATTTT.

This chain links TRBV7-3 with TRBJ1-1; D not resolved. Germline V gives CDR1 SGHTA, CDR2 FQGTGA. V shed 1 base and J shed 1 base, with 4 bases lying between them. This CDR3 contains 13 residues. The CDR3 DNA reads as TGTGCCAGCAGCTTAAGAGCGAACACTGAAGCTTTCTTT. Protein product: CASSLRANTEAFF.

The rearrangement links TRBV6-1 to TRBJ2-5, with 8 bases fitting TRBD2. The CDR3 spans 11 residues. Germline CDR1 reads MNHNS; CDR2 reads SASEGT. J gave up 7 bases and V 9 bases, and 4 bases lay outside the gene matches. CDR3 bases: TGTGCCAGTCGGACTAGCCGGACCCAGTACTTC. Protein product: CASRTSRTQYF.

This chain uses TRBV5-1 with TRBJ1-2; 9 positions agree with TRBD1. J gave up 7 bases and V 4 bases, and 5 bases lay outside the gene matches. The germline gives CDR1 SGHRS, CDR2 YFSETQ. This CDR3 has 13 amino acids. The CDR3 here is CASSVGTGLGYTF. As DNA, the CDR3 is TGCGCCAGCAGCGTCGGGACAGGGCTTGGCTACACCTTC.

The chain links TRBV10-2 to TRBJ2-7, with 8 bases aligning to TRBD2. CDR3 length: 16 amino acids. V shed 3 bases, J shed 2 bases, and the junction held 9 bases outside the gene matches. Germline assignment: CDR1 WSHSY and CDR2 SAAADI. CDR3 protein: CASSDDLGAGAYEQYF. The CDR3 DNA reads TGCGCCAGCAGTGATGATCTTGGAGCGGGAGCCTACGAGCAGTACTTC.

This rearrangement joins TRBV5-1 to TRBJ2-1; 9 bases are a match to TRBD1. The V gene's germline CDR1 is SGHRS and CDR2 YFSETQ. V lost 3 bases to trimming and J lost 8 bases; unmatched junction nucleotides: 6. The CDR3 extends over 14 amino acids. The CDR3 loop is CASSSGTGRDEQFF. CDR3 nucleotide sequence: TGCGCCAGCAGCTCCGGGACAGGGCGCGATGAGCAGTTCTTC.

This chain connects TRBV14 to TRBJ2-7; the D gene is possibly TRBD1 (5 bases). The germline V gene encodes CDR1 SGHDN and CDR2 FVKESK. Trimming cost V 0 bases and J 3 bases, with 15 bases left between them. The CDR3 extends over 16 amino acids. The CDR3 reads CASSQDLPGIVYEQYF. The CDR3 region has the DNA TGTGCCAGCAGCCAAGATCTTCCAGGGATAGTCTACGAGCAGTACTTC. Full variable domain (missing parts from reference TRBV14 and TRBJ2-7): EAGVTQFPSHSVIEKGQTVTLRCDPISGHDNLYWYRRVMGKEIKFLLHFVKESKQDESGMPNNRFLAERTGGTYSTLKVQPAELEDSGVYFCASSQDLPGIVYEQYFGPGTRLTVT.

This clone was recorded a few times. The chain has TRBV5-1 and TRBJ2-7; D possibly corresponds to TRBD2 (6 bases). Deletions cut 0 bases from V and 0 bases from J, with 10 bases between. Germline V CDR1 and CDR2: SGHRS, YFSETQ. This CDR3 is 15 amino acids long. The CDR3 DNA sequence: TGCGCCAGCAGCTTGGGTAGCGGTTACTCCTACGAGCAGTACTTC. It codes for CASSLGSGYSYEQYF.

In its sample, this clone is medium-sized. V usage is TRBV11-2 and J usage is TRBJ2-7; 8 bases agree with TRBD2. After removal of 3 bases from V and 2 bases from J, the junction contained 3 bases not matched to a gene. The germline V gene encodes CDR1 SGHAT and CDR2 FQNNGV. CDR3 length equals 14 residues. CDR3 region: CASSFGLAPYEQYF. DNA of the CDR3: TGTGCCAGCAGCTTCGGACTAGCACCCTACGAGCAGTACTTC.

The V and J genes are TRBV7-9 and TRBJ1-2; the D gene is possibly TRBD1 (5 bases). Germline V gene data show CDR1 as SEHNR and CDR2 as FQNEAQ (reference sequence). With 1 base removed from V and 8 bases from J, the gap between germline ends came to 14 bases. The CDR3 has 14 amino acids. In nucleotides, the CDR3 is TGTGCCAGCAGCTTAGAGGCCAGTCAGGGAGGCTACACCTTC. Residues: CASSLEASQGGYTF.

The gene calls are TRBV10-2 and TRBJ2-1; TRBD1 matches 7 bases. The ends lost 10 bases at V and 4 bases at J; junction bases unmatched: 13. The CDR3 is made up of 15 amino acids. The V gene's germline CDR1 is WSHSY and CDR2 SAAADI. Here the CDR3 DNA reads TGCGCCACCAAAGAGGGCAGGGGGAGTTACAATGAGCAGTTCTTC. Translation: CATKEGRGSYNEQFF.

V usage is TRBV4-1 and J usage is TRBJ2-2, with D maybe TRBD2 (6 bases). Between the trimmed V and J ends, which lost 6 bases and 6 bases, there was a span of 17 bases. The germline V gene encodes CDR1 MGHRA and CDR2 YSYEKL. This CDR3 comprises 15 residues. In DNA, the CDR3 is TGCGCCAGCAGTCAAATGGCGGGACTTGCCGGGGAGCTGTTTTTT. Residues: CASSQMAGLAGELFF.

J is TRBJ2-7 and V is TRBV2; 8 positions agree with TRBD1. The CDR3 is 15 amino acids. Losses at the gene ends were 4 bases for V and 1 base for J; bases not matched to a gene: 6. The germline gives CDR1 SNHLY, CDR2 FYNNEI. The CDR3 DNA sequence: TGTGCCAGCAGTGGGGGGACAGGTTTATCCTACGAGCAGTACTTC. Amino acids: CASSGGTGLSYEQYF.